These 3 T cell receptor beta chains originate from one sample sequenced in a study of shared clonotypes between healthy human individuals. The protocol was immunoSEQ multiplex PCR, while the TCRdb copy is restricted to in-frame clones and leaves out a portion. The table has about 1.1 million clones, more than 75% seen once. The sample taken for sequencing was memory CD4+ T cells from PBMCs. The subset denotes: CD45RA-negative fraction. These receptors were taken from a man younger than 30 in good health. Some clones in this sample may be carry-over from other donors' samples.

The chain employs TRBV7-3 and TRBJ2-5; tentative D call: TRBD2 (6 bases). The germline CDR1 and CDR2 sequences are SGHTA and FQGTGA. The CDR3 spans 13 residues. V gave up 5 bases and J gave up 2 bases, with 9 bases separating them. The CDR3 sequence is CASSNGGQETQYF. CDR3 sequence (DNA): TGTGCCAGCAGCAATGGAGGGCAAGAGACCCAGTACTTC.

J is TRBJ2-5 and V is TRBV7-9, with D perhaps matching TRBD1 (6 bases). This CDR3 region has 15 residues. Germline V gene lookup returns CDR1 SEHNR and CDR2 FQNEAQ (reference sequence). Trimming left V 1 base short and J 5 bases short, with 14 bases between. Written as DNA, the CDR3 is TGTGCCAGCAGCTTAGGAGTAGGGGGTGGTGAGACCCAGTACTTC. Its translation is CASSLGVGGGETQYF.

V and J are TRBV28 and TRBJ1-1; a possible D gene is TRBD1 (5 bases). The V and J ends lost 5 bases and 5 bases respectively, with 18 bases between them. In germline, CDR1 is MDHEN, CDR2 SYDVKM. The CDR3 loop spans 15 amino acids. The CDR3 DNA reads TGTGCCAGCAGTCCGTCACTGGGGGGAGGGACTGAAGCTTTCTTT. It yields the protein CASSPSLGGGTEAFF.